One sample yielded the 2 T cell receptor beta chains listed below, sequenced in a study of T-cell reconstitution after alpha-beta-depleted transplantation in children. During its preparation, the TCRbeta library received unique molecular identifiers. In TCRdb, the PCR reads were re-called with MiXCR into one record per CDR3 protein. The data hold a few hundred thousand distinct CDR3 sequences, with 9.9% observed a single time. The material was PBMCs from the stem cell graft donor, obtained from the stem cell graft. The receptors stem from a human donor who donated a stem cell graft to a child with SCID.

The chain joins TRBV20-1 to TRBJ2-1, with 7 positions matching TRBD1. V lost 0 bases to trimming and J lost 13 bases; unmatched junction nucleotides: 6. The germline gives CDR1 DFQATT, CDR2 SNEGSKA (reference sequence). This CDR3 comprises 12 residues. This CDR3 is CSARDRTGNQFF. The CDR3 DNA sequence: TGCAGTGCTAGAGACCGGACAGGTAACCAGTTCTTC.

The chain carries TRBV12-3 or TRBV12-4 and TRBJ2-1; no reliable D call. CDR3 length equals 13 residues. Trimming cost V 1 base and J 9 bases, with 10 bases left between them. The CDR3 bases are TGTGCCAGCAGTTTAGAAAGAGGCAGTGAGCAGTTCTTC. Amino acid sequence: CASSLERGSEQFF.